Below, 2 T cell receptor beta chains from the same sample are listed, as sequenced in a study of cytomegalovirus exposure and HLA in healthy donors. The study ran its PCR with 60 Vbeta and 13 Jbeta primers. TCRdb keeps only in-frame clones here, not all; method: immunoSEQ multiplex PCR. The data contain around 200,000 clones, roughly 78% of them seen just once; the ten biggest clones take up roughly 0.7%. The source material was PBMCs. Receptors originate from a boy aged 5-17 years in good health and CMV-seronegative.

The chain combines TRBV27 with TRBJ1-1; TRBD1 matches at 8 bases. V was pared by 1 base and J by 11 bases, with 12 bases of the junction left unmatched. CDR1 and CDR2 from the germline V gene are MNHEY and SMNVEV (reference sequence). The CDR3 extends over 15 amino acids. CDR3 loop: CASSLWTGPGRRAFF. The CDR3, as DNA: TGTGCCAGCAGTTTATGGACAGGGCCGGGGCGTCGCGCTTTCTTT.

This clone was detected a few times. The rearrangement uses TRBV5-1 and TRBJ1-1; no firm D call. From germline, CDR1 is SGHRS and CDR2 YFSETQ. Trimming pared 2 bases from V and 1 base from J, leaving 6 bases between. The CDR3 is 13 residues long. The DNA for the CDR3 is TGCGCCAGCAGCTTTTCATGGAACACTGAAGCTTTCTTT. As protein: CASSFSWNTEAFF.